This passage covers 22 T cell receptor beta chains from one sample sequenced in a study of T cell responses to AZD1222 COVID-19 vaccine. Only in-frame clones appear in the TCRdb table, and some are missing; sequencing was by immunoSEQ multiplex PCR. This sample has about 61,000 clones, with over 75% found just once. The material was peripheral blood, obtained 28 days after the second AZD1222 dose. The receptors shown here come from an adult who received the AZD1222 COVID-19 vaccine.

V is TRBV5-1 and J is TRBJ2-5; 7 bases align to TRBD1. Germline V lookup: CDR1 SGHRS, CDR2 YFSETQ. Trimming at V came to 0 bases and at J to 9 bases, leaving 11 bases not matched to a gene. The CDR3 has 15 amino acids. CDR3 sequence reads: CASSLGTGPVFPQYF. The CDR3 DNA is TGCGCCAGCAGCTTGGGGACAGGCCCCGTTTTCCCCCAGTACTTC.

The chain joins TRBV19 to TRBJ2-7; TRBD1 matches at 7 bases. Germline trimming cut 4 bases from V and 6 bases from J; bases unmatched to any gene: 6. Germline-derived CDR1 and CDR2 are LNHDA and SQIVND (reference sequence). This CDR3 contains 13 residues. CDR3 bases: TGTGCCAGTAGTACTTCTCGACAGGGCGAGCAGTACTTC. It yields the protein CASSTSRQGEQYF.

This clone was counted a single time. V gene TRBV19 combines with J gene TRBJ2-7, with D unresolved. This CDR3 has 15 residues. Germline CDR1 LNHDA, CDR2 SQIVND (reference sequence). The germline V and J ends were trimmed by 0 bases and 2 bases, with 11 bases remaining between them. CDR3 sequence (DNA): TGTGCCAGTAGTATAGATCAGAAGGGTCCCTACGAGCAGTACTTC. It is translated as CASSIDQKGPYEQYF.

The chain joins TRBV28 to TRBJ1-1, with D unclear. The CDR3 length is 14 residues. V was pared by 3 bases and J by 1 base, with 9 bases between. Germline CDR1 reads MDHEN; CDR2 reads SYDVKM. CDR3 coding DNA: TGTGCCAGCAGTTTGACGGTCCCGAACACTGAAGCTTTCTTT. Translated: CASSLTVPNTEAFF.

The V gene is TRBV18, the J gene TRBJ2-1, with 15 nucleotides matching TRBD2. CDR3 length: 21 residues. Germline CDR1 KGHSH, CDR2 LQKENI. With V trimmed by 0 bases and J by 8 bases, 17 bases remained unmatched. DNA of the CDR3: TGTGCCAGCTCACCACCGGGGATTTCCGGGACTAGCGGGAGGACGCGCGATGAGCAGTTCTTC. Protein sequence: CASSPPGISGTSGRTRDEQFF.

The V gene is TRBV27, the J gene TRBJ2-1, with 8 nucleotides matching TRBD1. The J segment lost 5 bases and the V segment lost 5 bases, leaving 11 bases of the junction unmatched. Germline V gives CDR1 MNHEY, CDR2 SMNVEV (reference sequence). The CDR3 sequence is 16 residues long. CDR3 sequence: CASSPRLTGGNNEQFF. CDR3 in DNA: TGTGCCAGCAGTCCAAGACTTACAGGGGGGAACAATGAGCAGTTCTTC.

This clone has only one observation. This rearrangement joins TRBV6-2 or TRBV6-3 to TRBJ1-1; D is perhaps TRBD1 (6 bases). CDR1 is MNHEY and CDR2 is SVGEGT in the germline V gene. The V gene lost 5 bases and the J gene lost 2 bases, with 15 bases spanning the gap. This CDR3 has 15 amino acids. CDR3 loop: CASSTTGLRNTEAFF. CDR3 bases: TGTGCCAGCAGTACCACAGGGTTAAGAAACACTGAAGCTTTCTTT.

The CDR3 loop is CASSRTGNQPQHF. The CDR3, as DNA: TGTGCCAGCAGCCGGACAGGGAATCAGCCCCAGCATTTT. The chain employs TRBV28 and TRBJ1-5; 8 positions match TRBD1. Germline lookup yields CDR1 MDHEN and CDR2 SYDVKM. V trimming: 6 bases; J trimming: 4 bases; junction bases outside the gene matches: 2. This CDR3 comprises 13 residues. The full variable domain, with the rest looked up from reference TRBV28 and TRBJ1-5, is DVKVTQSSRYLVKRTGEKVFLECVQDMDHENMFWYRQDPGLGLRLIYFSYDVKMKEKGDIPEGYSVSREKKERFSLILESASTNQTSMYLCASSRTGNQPQHFGDGTRLSIL.

The chain links TRBV6-4 to TRBJ2-5, with no clear D. CDR1 is MRHNA, CDR2 SNTAGT, per germline. V was pared by 4 bases and J by 5 bases, with 11 bases between. The CDR3 consists of 13 residues. For the CDR3, the DNA is TGTGCCAGCAGTGTCGACATGGGGGAGACCCAGTACTTC. This codes for CASSVDMGETQYF.

The J gene is TRBJ2-7, the V gene TRBV7-3, with D possibly being TRBD2 (6 bases). Germline loops: CDR1 SGHTA, CDR2 FQGTGA. Trimming shortened V by 1 base and J by 3 bases, and 13 bases separated the two germline ends. CDR3 size: 15 residues. The CDR3 here is CASSLNSGSNYEQYF. CDR3 sequence (DNA): TGTGCCAGCAGCTTAAATTCCGGGAGCAACTACGAGCAGTACTTC. Based on the CDR3 plus reference TRBV7-3 and TRBJ2-7, the full variable domain is GAGVSQTPSNKVTEKGKYVELRCDPISGHTALYWYRQSLGQGPEFLIYFQGTGAADDSGLPNDRFFAVRPEGSVSTLKIQRTERGDSAVYLCASSLNSGSNYEQYFGPGTRLTVT.

This clone is medium-sized within its sample. The CDR3, as DNA: TGTGCCAGCAGCACCGGGACTAGCGGGTACAATGAGCAGTTCTTC. Translating gives CASSTGTSGYNEQFF. This chain uses TRBV27 with TRBJ2-1; TRBD2 aligns across 12 bases. J was trimmed by 4 bases and V by 6 bases; bases with no gene match: 4. Looked up from germline, CDR1 is MNHEY and CDR2 is SMNVEV (reference sequence). The CDR3 is 15 residues long.

This clone was seen just once. The V gene is TRBV24-1, the J gene TRBJ1-4; no firm D call. Trimming took off 6 bases at V and 8 bases at J, with 3 bases between the two ends. The CDR3 contains 10 residues. In germline, CDR1 is KGHDR, CDR2 SFDVKD. The CDR3 DNA reads TGTGCCACCAGTACCGAAAAACTGTTTTTT. This sequence encodes CATSTEKLFF.

This clone is a singleton in its sample. The chain recombines TRBV28 with TRBJ2-7, with unresolved D. The CDR3 covers 14 residues. CDR1 MDHEN and CDR2 SYDVKM come from the germline V gene. V was clipped by 6 bases and J by 3 bases, with 15 bases between them. The CDR3 DNA is TGTGCCAGCAGCCTCTCCTTAGGGCACTACGAGCAGTACTTC. Its protein is CASSLSLGHYEQYF.

V usage is TRBV16 and J usage is TRBJ2-1; a weak D match, TRBD2 (6 bases). Trimming cost V 4 bases and J 9 bases, with 19 bases left between them. The CDR3 spans 15 residues. Germline CDR1 KGHSY, CDR2 FQNENV. The CDR3 is CASSLITGGPSEQFF. The CDR3 nucleotides are TGTGCCAGCAGCCTGATTACCGGAGGGCCTAGTGAGCAGTTCTTC. Full variable domain (remainder filled in from reference TRBV16 and TRBJ2-1): GEEVAQTPKHLVRGEGQKAKLYCAPIKGHSYVFWYQQVLKNEFKFLISFQNENVFDETGMPKERFSAKCLPNSPCSLEIQATKLEDSAVYFCASSLITGGPSEQFFGPGTRLTVL.

The chain couples TRBV27 to TRBJ2-6; unclear D gene. Trimming shortened V by 6 bases and J by 0 bases, and 9 bases separated the two germline ends. This CDR3 is 15 amino acids long. CDR1 MNHEY and CDR2 SMNVEV come from the germline V gene (reference sequence). The CDR3 nucleotides are TGTGCCAGCAGCGGGCAGTCCTCTGGGGCCAACGTCCTGACTTTC. It specifies CASSGQSSGANVLTF.

The rearrangement links TRBV9 to TRBJ2-7, with D perhaps being TRBD1 or TRBD2 (5 bases each). Germline CDR1 SGDLS, CDR2 YYNGEE. CDR3 length: 14 residues. The germline V and J ends were trimmed by 3 bases and 2 bases, with 12 bases remaining between them. This CDR3 is CASSGGRWPYEQYF. DNA for the CDR3: TGTGCCAGCAGCGGGGGGAGATGGCCCTACGAGCAGTACTTC.

CDR3 sequence (DNA): TGTGCCAGTAGTCCGGGACAGGGATTCTACGAGCAGTACTTC. It specifies CASSPGQGFYEQYF. This sequence joins TRBV19 and TRBJ2-7; 9 bases are shared with TRBD1. J was trimmed by 3 bases and V by 5 bases; bases with no gene match: 5. The CDR3 extends over 14 amino acids. In germline, CDR1 is LNHDA, CDR2 SQIVND (reference sequence).

The gene calls are TRBV24-1 and TRBJ1-5, with 7 bases aligning to TRBD1. The CDR3 loop spans 13 amino acids. Germline loops: CDR1 KGHDR, CDR2 SFDVKD. V lost 9 bases and J lost 3; bases outside the gene matches: 4. Here the CDR3 reads CATSDRDNQPQHF. For the CDR3, the DNA is TGTGCCACCTCCGACAGGGACAATCAGCCCCAGCATTTT.

The chain joins TRBV5-6 to TRBJ1-1; D is unclear. Trimming stripped 2 bases from V and 7 bases from J, with 6 bases between. CDR3 length equals 11 residues. Germline CDR1 SGHDT, CDR2 YYEEEE. CDR3 protein: CASSFTGEAFF. CDR3 DNA sequence: TGTGCCAGCAGCTTTACCGGTGAAGCTTTCTTT. Supplemented by reference TRBV5-6 and TRBJ1-1, the full variable domain reads DAGVTQSPTHLIKTRGQQVTLRCSPKSGHDTVSWYQQALGQGPQFIFQYYEEEERQRGNFPDRFSGHQFPNYSSELNVNALLLGDSALYLCASSFTGEAFFGQGTRLTVV.

V and J are TRBV7-2 and TRBJ2-2; D may be TRBD1 (8 bases). The length of the CDR3 is 15 residues. Deletions cut 1 base from V and 7 bases from J, with 13 bases between. In germline, CDR1 is SGHTA, CDR2 FQGNSA. The CDR3 sequence: CASSLEQGGIGELFF. Written as DNA, the CDR3 is TGTGCCAGCAGCTTAGAACAGGGGGGGATCGGGGAGCTGTTTTTT.

The table lists this clone with a few counts. Its ends do not fully match the called genes, so a read error is possible. This rearrangement joins TRBV7-9 to TRBJ2-3; no reliable D call. The CDR3 is made up of 13 amino acids. CDR1 is SEHNR and CDR2 is FQNEAQ in the germline V gene (reference sequence). The DNA for the CDR3 is TGTGCCAGCAGCTCCCCCTCAGCAGAGACGCAGTATTTT. Residues: CASSSPSAETQYF. The full variable domain, with the rest looked up from reference TRBV7-9 and TRBJ2-3, is DTGVSQNPRHKITKRGQNVTFRCDPISEHNRLYWYRQTLGQGPEFLTYFQNEAQLEKSRLLSDRFSAERPKGSFSTLEIQRTEQGDSAMYLCASSSPSAETQYFGPGTRLTVL.

This clone was seen a single time. This chain's CDR3 is CASSISSRIVNEQFF. CDR3 DNA: TGTGCCAGTAGTATCTCGAGTAGAATTGTAAATGAGCAGTTCTTC. This chain connects TRBV19 to TRBJ2-1; D gene unclear. The germline CDR1 and CDR2 sequences are LNHDA and SQIVND (reference sequence). This CDR3 region has 15 residues. V shed 3 bases and J shed 7 bases, with 16 bases lying between them.